This TCR beta chain comes out of a study of control samples from healthy donors and cancer patients. Sequenced by immunoSEQ multiplex PCR; TCRdb stores in-frame clones only, minus some. Here the sample spans about 100,000 clones, more than 85% being singletons. The sequenced material came from blood. This TCR derives from a man aged 30 to 45 in good health.

The CDR3 region has the DNA TGTGCCAGCAGCTTAACGCGTCAGACCCCCGGAGCTTTCTTT. Its protein is CASSLTRQTPGAFF. The J gene is TRBJ1-1, the V gene TRBV7-3; D unresolved. This CDR3 is 14 amino acids long. V shed 0 bases and J shed 10 bases, with 15 bases lying between them. Germline values: CDR1 SGHTA, CDR2 FQGTGA.